The source of this TCR beta chain is a study of cytomegalovirus exposure and HLA in healthy donors. The study, taken as a whole, reports: It was reportedly the case that the classifier diagnosed cytomegalovirus status with high specificity and sensitivity. Apart from CMV serostatus, no immune exposure information was available. A missense DCLRE1C variant was associated with V- and J-gene trimming of TCR beta chains in a later analysis, and an independent cohort replicated the association.

Each of the donors was a healthy bone marrow donor. This CDR3 region has 14 residues. Trimming took 7 bases from V and 0 from J; bases not matched to a gene: 4. CDR1 LNHDA and CDR2 SQIVND come from the germline V gene (reference sequence). A note on this clone: Its specificity is unknown.

Researchers ran the PCR with 60 Vbeta and 13 Jbeta primers. This table comes from immunoSEQ multiplex PCR, and its TCRdb copy is limited to in-frame clones, with some not included. This repertoire shows some 110,000 clones, about 81% found once; its top ten account for approximately 1.1%. This receptor was taken from a woman under 40 in good health and CMV-seronegative. Sequencing input: PBMCs. The rearrangement uses TRBV19 and TRBJ1-2; 8 bases are shared with TRBD1. This CDR3 is CASTSGQANYGYTF. CDR3 sequence (DNA): TGTGCCAGTACCTCGGGACAGGCTAACTATGGCTACACCTTC.